This T cell receptor beta chain comes out of a study of tumor T cells in aggressive B-cell lymphoma. Deletions cut 0 bases from V and 12 bases from J, with 12 bases between. The CDR3 has 11 amino acids. Germline-derived CDR1 and CDR2 are GTSNPN and SVGIG (reference sequence). Method: immunoSEQ multiplex PCR; TCRdb's copy keeps in-frame clones and lacks some. The table has some 3,000 clones, about 94% seen once. Sequencing used tumor tissue. This sequence was found in an adult with diffuse large B cell lymphoma. V is TRBV30 and J is TRBJ2-7; possible D gene TRBD2, 5 bases. The CDR3 reads CAWSVNEGLYF. The CDR3 DNA reads as TGTGCCTGGAGTGTAAACGAGGGTCTGTACTTC.